This T cell receptor beta chain is from a study of CD8 T cells in ankylosing spondylitis (TCRdb year 2017). Looking at the study overall: The study profiled T cell receptor beta repertoires in healthy donors and ankylosing spondylitis patients to find disease-linked TCR variants. The full study cohort was made up of 20 to 25 ankylosing spondylitis patients and more than 90 healthy donors. Peripheral blood was sampled, and synovial fluid was additionally collected from ankylosing spondylitis patients.

This clonotype was observed at least ten times. The target of this receptor is not known. It has no much larger one-base neighbor in the sample; base qualities were not kept. The run used an Illumina HiSeq 2500. Quantitative 5'-RACE with molecular barcodes was the method used to prepare the TCR beta libraries. Regarding the original processing steps: To identify disease-linked TCR variants, a new computational method was used, one built on a probabilistic model of VDJ rearrangement. TCRdb trimmed public reads at Q25 via fastp, called clones via MiXCR and kept in-frame beta chains. Every distinct CDR3 protein forms one entry, paired with its most common genes and DNA. The V and J calls and clone size come from TCRdb's table, not from the authors' own analysis. The sample has under 250,000 distinct CDR3 sequences on record, about 10% of them singletons. 2.6% of the sample is in the top ten clones. General conclusions and limits of the study: A TCR beta motif of fewer than 10 highly homologous amino acid variants appeared characteristic of blood from ankylosing spondylitis patients. Some motif variants were previously reported in synovial fluid and blood of reactive arthritis patients, suggesting common disease-initiation mechanisms. Significant enrichment of the disease-linked clones was reported in matched synovial fluid samples from ankylosing spondylitis patients. A CD8+ phenotype was shown by the disease-linked clones, which were found at relatively low frequencies in peripheral blood.

CDR1 is given as PRHDT and CDR2 as FYEKMQ, both from the germline V gene (reference sequence). The CDR3, cysteine through phenylalanine, is 15 amino acids long. Only CDR3 DNA is held: 45 bases, read in frame from base 1. V and J lose 8 bases and 7 bases, and a span of 24 bases separates them. The chain links TRBV13 with TRBJ2-7; there is no confident call for the D gene. Sequenced material: blood, either unsorted or a sorted T cell fraction (not recorded which). The source of this sequence is a male donor with ankylosing spondylitis or in good health (not recorded which). CDR3 region: CASGPRWPREGEQYF. The nucleotide sequence reads TGTGCCAGCGGACCCCGGTGGCCTCGAGAAGGGGAGCAGTACTTC.